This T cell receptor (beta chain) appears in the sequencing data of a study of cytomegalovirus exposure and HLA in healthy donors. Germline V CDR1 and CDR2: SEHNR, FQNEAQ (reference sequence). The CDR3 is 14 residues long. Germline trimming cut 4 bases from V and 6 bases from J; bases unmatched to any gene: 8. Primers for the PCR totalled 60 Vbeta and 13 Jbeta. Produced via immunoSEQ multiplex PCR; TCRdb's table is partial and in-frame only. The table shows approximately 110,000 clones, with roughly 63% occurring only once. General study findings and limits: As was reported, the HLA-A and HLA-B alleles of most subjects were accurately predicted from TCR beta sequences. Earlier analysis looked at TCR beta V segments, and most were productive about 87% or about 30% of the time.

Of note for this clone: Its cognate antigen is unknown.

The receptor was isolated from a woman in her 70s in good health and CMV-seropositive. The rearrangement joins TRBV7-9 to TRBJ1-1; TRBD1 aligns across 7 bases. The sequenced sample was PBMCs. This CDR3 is CASSWGQTAPEAFF. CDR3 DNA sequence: TGTGCCAGCAGCTGGGGACAGACGGCCCCTGAAGCTTTCTTT.